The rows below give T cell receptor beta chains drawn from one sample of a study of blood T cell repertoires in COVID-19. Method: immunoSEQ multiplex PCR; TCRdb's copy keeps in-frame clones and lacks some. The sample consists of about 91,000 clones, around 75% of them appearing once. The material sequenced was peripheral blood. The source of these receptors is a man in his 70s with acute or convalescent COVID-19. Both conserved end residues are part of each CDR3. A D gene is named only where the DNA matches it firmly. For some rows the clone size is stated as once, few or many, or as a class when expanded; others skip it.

CDR3: CASSYLSSSYEQYF
DNA: TGTGCCAGCAGTTACCTGAGTAGCAGCTACGAGCAGTACTTC
size: .
V: TRBV6-2/TRBV6-3
D: .
J: TRBJ2-7

CDR3: CAWDRGPGNTIYF
DNA: TGTGCCTGGGACAGGGGGCCTGGAAACACCATATATTTT
size: .
V: TRBV30
D: TRBD1
J: TRBJ1-3

CDR3: CASSSPPGLAGSTDTQYF
DNA: TGTGCCAGCAGCTCTCCTCCGGGACTAGCGGGAAGCACAGATACGCAGTATTTT
size: once
V: TRBV7-3
D: TRBD2
J: TRBJ2-3

CDR3: CASSSPTSARNEQFF
DNA: TGTGCCAGCAGTTCGCCTACTAGCGCGCGAAATGAGCAGTTCTTC
size: .
V: TRBV5-4
D: TRBD2
J: TRBJ2-1

CDR3: CASSLGQGPYYGYTF
DNA: TGCGCCAGCAGCTTGGGACAGGGGCCTTACTATGGCTACACCTTC
size: .
V: TRBV5-1
D: TRBD1
J: TRBJ1-2

CDR3: CAWSLNRQGPAFF
DNA: TGTGCCTGGAGTCTTAACCGACAGGGGCCTGCTTTCTTT
size: .
V: TRBV30
D: TRBD1
J: TRBJ1-1

CDR3: CASSPLGRETQYF
DNA: TGTGCCAGCAGTCCCCTGGGGCGCGAGACCCAGTACTTC
size: .
V: TRBV12-3/TRBV12-4
D: .
J: TRBJ2-5

CDR3: CASSLGHRVTYTEAFF
DNA: TGCGCCAGCAGCTTGGGCCACAGGGTTACCTACACTGAAGCTTTCTTT
size: .
V: TRBV5-1
D: .
J: TRBJ1-1

CDR3: CASSVAARQTDTQYF
DNA: TGTGCCAGCAGCGTAGCTGCCAGGCAGACAGATACGCAGTATTTT
size: .
V: TRBV9
D: .
J: TRBJ2-3

CDR3: CASSLNRVRTEAFF
DNA: TGTGCCAGCAGTTTAAACAGGGTCCGGACTGAAGCTTTCTTT
size: few
V: TRBV27
D: .
J: TRBJ1-1

CDR3: CASRDRGYQPQHF
DNA: TGTGCCAGCAGGGACAGGGGGTATCAGCCCCAGCATTTT
size: .
V: TRBV2
D: TRBD1
J: TRBJ1-5

CDR3: CASSQDHPGSTEAFF
DNA: TGTGCCAGCAGCCAAGATCATCCGGGTTCCACTGAAGCTTTCTTT
size: .
V: TRBV14
D: .
J: TRBJ1-1

CDR3: CASRREQGQETQYF
DNA: TGTGCCAGCAGAAGAGAACAGGGGCAAGAGACCCAGTACTTC
size: .
V: TRBV2
D: TRBD1
J: TRBJ2-5

CDR3: CAWSVGSTGEVGQPQHF
DNA: TGTGCCTGGAGCGTAGGATCGACAGGGGAGGTAGGTCAGCCCCAGCATTTT
size: .
V: TRBV30
D: TRBD1
J: TRBJ1-5

CDR3: CASSAGTEAFF
DNA: TGTGCCAGCAGCGCCGGTACTGAAGCTTTCTTT
size: .
V: TRBV5-6
D: .
J: TRBJ1-1

CDR3: CASSIASGTGNSPLHF
DNA: TGCGCCAGCAGCATCGCCTCCGGGACAGGCAATTCACCCCTCCACTTT
size: .
V: TRBV5-1
D: TRBD1
J: TRBJ1-6

CDR3: CAISERAPGQQYEQYF
DNA: TGTGCCATCAGTGAGAGGGCCCCAGGACAGCAGTACGAGCAGTACTTC
size: .
V: TRBV10-3
D: .
J: TRBJ2-7

CDR3: CASSISGYSYNEQFF
DNA: TGTGCCAGCAGTATTAGCGGGTACTCCTACAATGAGCAGTTCTTC
size: .
V: TRBV27
D: TRBD2
J: TRBJ2-1

CDR3: CASSLATYLYEQYF
DNA: TGCGCCAGCAGCTTGGCAACCTATCTCTACGAGCAGTACTTC
size: .
V: TRBV5-1
D: .
J: TRBJ2-7

CDR3: CASSGRQGRNSPLHF
DNA: TGTGCCAGCAGCGGACGACAGGGTCGGAATTCACCCCTCCACTTT
size: .
V: TRBV9
D: TRBD1
J: TRBJ1-6

CDR3: CASSLGLLPYEQYF
DNA: TGTGCCAGCAGCCTGGGACTACTCCCCTACGAGCAGTACTTC
size: few
V: TRBV5-6
D: TRBD2
J: TRBJ2-7

CDR3: CASSLGTSGRAKDSYEQYF
DNA: TGTGCCAGCAGCCTCGGGACTAGCGGGAGGGCCAAGGACTCCTACGAGCAGTACTTC
size: .
V: TRBV3-1/TRBV3-2
D: TRBD2
J: TRBJ2-7

CDR3: CASISGTTSYEQYF
DNA: TGTGCCAGCATAAGCGGGACGACCTCCTACGAGCAGTACTTC
size: .
V: TRBV6-5
D: TRBD2
J: TRBJ2-7

CDR3: CACSIHDYSNQPQHF
DNA: TGTGCCTGTAGTATCCACGACTATAGCAATCAGCCCCAGCATTTT
size: once
V: TRBV19
D: .
J: TRBJ1-5

CDR3: CASSRGNGKNTGELFF
DNA: TGCGCCAGCAGCCGAGGGAACGGGAAGAACACCGGGGAGCTGTTTTTT
size: .
V: TRBV4-1
D: .
J: TRBJ2-2

CDR3: CASSLDSVDQPQHF
DNA: TGCGCCAGCAGCTTGGACAGTGTGGATCAGCCCCAGCATTTT
size: few
V: TRBV5-1
D: .
J: TRBJ1-5

CDR3: CASSSLGLVYNEQFF
DNA: TGTGCCAGCAGTTCCCTCGGACTAGTTTACAATGAGCAGTTCTTC
size: .
V: TRBV28
D: TRBD2
J: TRBJ2-1

CDR3: CASSPRDSVRGYGYTF
DNA: TGTGCCAGCAGCCCCCGGGACAGTGTTAGGGGTTATGGCTACACCTTC
size: .
V: TRBV5-5
D: TRBD1
J: TRBJ1-2

CDR3: CASSEETLAGIYNEQFF
DNA: TGTGCCAGCAGTGAAGAGACCCTAGCGGGAATTTACAATGAGCAGTTCTTC
size: few
V: TRBV6-1
D: TRBD2
J: TRBJ2-1

CDR3: CATSGRTGYTGELFF
DNA: TGTGCCACCAGTGGCCGGACAGGGTACACCGGGGAGCTGTTTTTT
size: .
V: TRBV24-1
D: TRBD1
J: TRBJ2-2

CDR3: CASSLGQGYEKLFF
DNA: TGTGCCAGCAGCTTGGGGCAGGGCTACGAAAAACTGTTTTTT
size: .
V: TRBV5-6
D: .
J: TRBJ1-4

CDR3: CASSVPGSSYNEQFF
DNA: TGTGCCAGCAGTGTACCGGGTAGCTCCTACAATGAGCAGTTCTTC
size: .
V: TRBV2
D: .
J: TRBJ2-1

CDR3: CASSLGPRGPDTIYF
DNA: TGTGCCAGCAGCTTAGGACCCAGGGGGCCGGACACCATATATTTT
size: .
V: TRBV7-6
D: TRBD1
J: TRBJ1-3

CDR3: CASSPEVQGADGNTIYF
DNA: TGTGCCAGCAGCCCCGAAGTCCAGGGGGCGGATGGAAACACCATATATTTT
size: .
V: TRBV4-2
D: TRBD1
J: TRBJ1-3

CDR3: CASSQDRDEQFF
DNA: TGCGCCAGCAGCCAAGATCGGGATGAGCAGTTCTTC
size: once
V: TRBV4-1
D: .
J: TRBJ2-1

CDR3: CASGSGQGESYEQYF
DNA: TGCGCCAGCGGCTCAGGACAGGGGGAGTCCTACGAGCAGTACTTC
size: many
V: TRBV4-1
D: TRBD1
J: TRBJ2-7

CDR3: CASSGEAGQETQYF
DNA: TGTGCCAGCAGTGGCGAGGCAGGGCAAGAGACCCAGTACTTC
size: .
V: TRBV2
D: .
J: TRBJ2-5

CDR3: CASSFAAGVDTGELFF
DNA: TGCGCCAGCAGCTTCGCAGCGGGAGTAGACACCGGGGAGCTGTTTTTT
size: .
V: TRBV5-1
D: TRBD2
J: TRBJ2-2

CDR3: CASRGAGPYNEQFF
DNA: TGTGCCAGTAGGGGGGCAGGGCCCTACAATGAGCAGTTCTTC
size: .
V: TRBV19
D: .
J: TRBJ2-1

CDR3: CASSYPEGTEAFF
DNA: TGTGCCAGCAGTTACCCGGAGGGCACTGAAGCTTTCTTT
size: .
V: TRBV6-6
D: .
J: TRBJ1-1

CDR3: CAWNGNSPLHF
DNA: TGTGCCTGGAATGGCAATTCACCCCTCCACTTT
size: .
V: TRBV30
D: .
J: TRBJ1-6

CDR3: CASSIRGRSAGELFF
DNA: TGTGCCAGTAGTATTAGGGGCCGGAGTGCCGGGGAGCTGTTTTTT
size: .
V: TRBV19
D: .
J: TRBJ2-2

CDR3: CASSLLPGSYEQYF
DNA: TGCGCCAGCAGCCTCCTCCCCGGTTCCTACGAGCAGTACTTC
size: .
V: TRBV4-1
D: .
J: TRBJ2-7

CDR3: CASSFGPASGSSDTQYF
DNA: TGTGCCAGCAGCTTCGGTCCCGCTAGCGGGAGTAGTGATACGCAGTATTTT
size: few
V: TRBV5-5
D: TRBD2
J: TRBJ2-3

CDR3: CASSRREGTEAFF
DNA: TGTGCCAGTAGTAGGAGGGAGGGGACTGAAGCTTTCTTT
size: .
V: TRBV19
D: .
J: TRBJ1-1

CDR3: CASSSGGRTGSGEQYF
DNA: TGCGCCAGCAGCTCCGGGGGTAGGACAGGGAGTGGCGAGCAGTACTTC
size: .
V: TRBV5-1
D: TRBD1
J: TRBJ2-7

CDR3: CAISDRHHEQFF
DNA: TGTGCCATCAGTGATAGACACCATGAGCAGTTCTTC
size: .
V: TRBV10-3
D: .
J: TRBJ2-1

CDR3: CASSDAGQSQPQHF
DNA: TGTGCCAGCAGTGACGCAGGGCAGAGTCAGCCCCAGCATTTT
size: .
V: TRBV6-1
D: .
J: TRBJ1-5